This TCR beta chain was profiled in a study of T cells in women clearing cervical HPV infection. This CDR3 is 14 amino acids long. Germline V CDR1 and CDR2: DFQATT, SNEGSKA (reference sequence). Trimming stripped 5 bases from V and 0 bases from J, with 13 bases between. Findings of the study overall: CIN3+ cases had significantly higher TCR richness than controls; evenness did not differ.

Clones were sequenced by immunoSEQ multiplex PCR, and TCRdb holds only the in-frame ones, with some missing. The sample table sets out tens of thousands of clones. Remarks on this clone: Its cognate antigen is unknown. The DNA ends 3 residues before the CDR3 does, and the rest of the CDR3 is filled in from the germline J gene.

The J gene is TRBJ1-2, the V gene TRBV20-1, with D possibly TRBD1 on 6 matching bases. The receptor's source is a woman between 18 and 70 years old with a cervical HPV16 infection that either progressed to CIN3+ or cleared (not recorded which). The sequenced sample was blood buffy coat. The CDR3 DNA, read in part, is TGCAGTGCTGTTTCGGACAGTGCTAACTATGGC. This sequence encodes CSAVSDSANYG. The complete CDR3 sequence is CSAVSDSANYGYTF.